The rows below give T cell receptor beta chains drawn from one sample of a study of CD8 T cells in Susac syndrome. Using its own MiXCR run on the immunoSEQ multiplex PCR reads, TCRdb lists one record per CDR3 protein. The sample records under 95,000 distinct CDR3 sequences, 95% being singletons. Sequencing was done on a sample of CD8+ T cells from PBMCs. The source of these receptors is a human donor with Susac syndrome. Both conserved end residues are part of each CDR3. Fields, in order: CDR3 DNA, CDR3 protein, D gene, J gene, V gene, clone size. D genes are given only for firm matches. Size tells how often a clone was seen (once, few, many) or the class of an expanded clone, and some rows leave it out.

TGTGCCATCAGTGAGTCTCGCGGAACTAGCACAGATACGCAGTATTTT	CAISESRGTSTDTQYF	.	TRBJ2-3	TRBV10-3	.
TGTGCCAGCAGCGTTGGGACTAGCGGGAGCGAGACCCAGTACTTC	CASSVGTSGSETQYF	TRBD2	TRBJ2-5	TRBV7-8	.
TGTGCCAGCAGTCCGACCGGGACAGGAGGCTACGAGCAGTACTTC	CASSPTGTGGYEQYF	TRBD1	TRBJ2-7	TRBV12-3/TRBV12-4	.
TGTGCCAGCAGCTTAGCAGAGGCGTACGAGCAGTACTTC	CASSLAEAYEQYF	.	TRBJ2-7	TRBV7-2	once
TGTGCCAGCAGCCCCGGGGGGAGCGGCTATGGCTACACCTTC	CASSPGGSGYGYTF	.	TRBJ1-2	TRBV27	.
TGCGCCAGCAGCTTTTTCGGGGAGCCCACAGATACGCAGTATTTT	CASSFFGEPTDTQYF	.	TRBJ2-3	TRBV5-1	.
TGTGCCAGCAGCCAAGATACAGACAGGGTCTATGGCTACACCTTC	CASSQDTDRVYGYTF	TRBD1	TRBJ1-2	TRBV3-1	.
TGCAGTGCTAGAGATCGGGAGGTATTCGATGGCTACACCTTC	CSARDREVFDGYTF	.	TRBJ1-2	TRBV20-1	.
TGTGCCAGCAGCGATCCGACGAAGGGGGCCAACGTCCTGACTTTC	CASSDPTKGANVLTF	.	TRBJ2-6	TRBV14	once
TGTGCCAGCAGTGAATATGCCGGGAGGGGGCCTAACACTGAAGCTTTCTTT	CASSEYAGRGPNTEAFF	TRBD1	TRBJ1-1	TRBV25-1	.
TGCAGTGCCAAGGACAGAACGGCCTCCTACGAGCAGTACTTC	CSAKDRTASYEQYF	.	TRBJ2-7	TRBV20-1	.
TGTGCCATCGGACAGGCCTACAATGAGCAGTTCTTC	CAIGQAYNEQFF	TRBD1	TRBJ2-1	TRBV28	.
TGCAGCGTTGAAGGAGGGACAGGACTTAAAGTTTACGAGCAGTACTTC	CSVEGGTGLKVYEQYF	TRBD1	TRBJ2-7	TRBV29-1	.
TGTGCCAGCAGCTACGCGGGAGAGGTCGGGGAGCTGTTTTTT	CASSYAGEVGELFF	TRBD2	TRBJ2-2	TRBV13	.
TGTGCCAGCAGCCCAGAGGGGGAGGGTAGCTATGGCTACACCTTC	CASSPEGEGSYGYTF	.	TRBJ1-2	TRBV9	.
TGCAGCGTTGCAGGACTAGCGGGAGTATCCTACAATGAGCAGTTCTTC	CSVAGLAGVSYNEQFF	TRBD2	TRBJ2-1	TRBV29-1	.
TGTGCCACCAGGGGGTCCGACCTCGAAGAGACCCAGTACTTC	CATRGSDLEETQYF	.	TRBJ2-5	TRBV24-1	once
TGTGCCAGCAGCCCTGGACAGACTGAGCAGTACTTC	CASSPGQTEQYF	.	TRBJ2-7	TRBV9	.
TGCGCCAGCAGCCAAGATCGAGGGCAGGAGCAGTACTTC	CASSQDRGQEQYF	.	TRBJ2-7	TRBV4-1	.
TGTGCCAGCTCTTTGGCGGGGACTGAAGCTTTCTTT	CASSLAGTEAFF	.	TRBJ1-1	TRBV7-9	few